The 24 T cell receptor beta chains below were found in one sample sequenced in a study of OX40 agonist ivuxolimab in advanced cancers. The library was made by the immunoSEQ multiplex PCR assay. Entries here come from immuneACCESS through TCRdb and include only in-frame sequences with V and J called. Some clones fail to appear in such tables; in the studies checked, an unresolved V gene covers under half of the shortfall, and the cause of the remainder is unknown. The sample table lists about 69,000 clones, more than 70% of them with a count of one. Approximately 2.1% of the sample comes from the top ten. Sequencing was performed on CD4+ or CD8+ T cells sorted from blood, taken in a trial of the OX40 agonist ivuxolimab. The receptor source for this set is an adult with an advanced solid tumor such as melanoma, head and neck, liver or kidney cancer.

The chain uses TRBV21-1 and TRBJ2-5; the D segment call TRBD1 is taken from the table without a DNA check. TRBV21-1 counts as a pseudogene. The CDR3 runs to 15 residues. CDR3 bases: TGTGCCAGCAGCAAAGGACAGCCAATCCAAGAGACCCAGTACTTC. It yields the protein CASSKGQPIQETQYF.

The V gene is TRBV30, the J gene TRBJ1-3; D remains unclear. Looked up from germline, CDR1 is GTSNPN and CDR2 is SVGIG (reference sequence). The CDR3 is made up of 14 amino acids. Trimming removed 4 bases from V and 2 bases from J, with 12 bases in between. CDR3 nucleotide sequence: TGTGCCTGGACCGTGGGCGTCCCTGGAAACACCATATATTTT. Translating gives CAWTVGVPGNTIYF.

This sequence joins TRBV27 and TRBJ1-2, with TRBD1 matching 10 bases. The CDR3 has 15 residues. Germline V gene data show CDR1 as MNHEY and CDR2 as SMNVEV (reference sequence). V trimming: 8 bases; J trimming: 5 bases; junction bases outside the gene matches: 11. CDR3 sequence (DNA): TGTGCCAGCCGGAGAGGGGGGGGACAGGGGTATGGCTACACCTTC. Its protein is CASRRGGGQGYGYTF.

The CDR3 sequence: CASSLDGTGGETQYF. In DNA form, the CDR3 reads TGTGCCAGCAGCTTAGATGGGACAGGGGGGGAGACCCAGTACTTC. The gene calls are TRBV11-2 and TRBJ2-5; 11 bases line up with TRBD1. V gave up 0 bases and J gave up 5 bases; unmatched junction bases: 2. The V gene's germline CDR1 is SGHAT and CDR2 FQNNGV. This CDR3 has 15 amino acids.

This chain connects TRBV2 to TRBJ1-2; D gene unclear. V was trimmed by 1 base and J by 7 bases, leaving 10 bases between them. CDR1 and CDR2 (germline): SNHLY, FYNNEI. The CDR3 has 13 amino acids. CDR3 amino acids: CASSEERMGGYTF. CDR3 in DNA: TGTGCCAGCAGTGAAGAAAGGATGGGTGGCTACACCTTC.

This chain joins TRBV7-2 and TRBJ2-5; perhaps D is TRBD1 or TRBD2 (5 bases each). This CDR3 is built from 13 residues. Trimming removed 4 bases from V and 7 bases from J, with 13 bases in between. The V gene's germline CDR1 is SGHTA and CDR2 FQGNSA. CDR3 protein: CASSSRGLGTQYF. CDR3 nucleotides: TGTGCCAGCAGCTCCCGGGGCCTGGGGACCCAGTACTTC.

This chain links TRBV5-5 with TRBJ2-7, with 9 bases matching TRBD1. The V gene's germline CDR1 is SGHKS and CDR2 YYEKEE (reference sequence). CDR3 length: 15 amino acids. J lost 8 bases, V lost 4 bases, and 13 bases had no gene match. The CDR3 spells CASSPEDRGRVKQYF. CDR3 coding DNA: TGTGCCAGCAGCCCCGAGGACAGGGGAAGGGTTAAGCAGTACTTC.

The chain joins TRBV28 to TRBJ2-5; no definite D call. The DNA matches TRBJ2-7 better at its end, which makes the J call doubtful. This CDR3 comprises 13 residues. Germline V gene data show CDR1 as MDHEN and CDR2 as SYDVKM. CDR3 residues: CASSVIGSYEQYF. The CDR3 DNA reads as TGTGCCAGCAGCGTGATCGGCTCCTACGAGCAGTACTTC.

The chain is built from TRBV5-1 and TRBJ2-7, with D perhaps matching TRBD1 (5 bases). This CDR3 comprises 13 residues. Looked up from germline, CDR1 is SGHRS and CDR2 is YFSETQ. V dropped 2 bases and J dropped 5 bases, with 11 bases sitting between them. CDR3 protein: CASSLRQGDEQYF. CDR3 in DNA: TGCGCCAGCAGCTTAAGGCAGGGTGACGAGCAGTACTTC.

This rearrangement joins TRBV27 to TRBJ2-7; TRBD2 matches 10 bases. With V trimmed by 8 bases and J by 9 bases, 19 bases remained unmatched. The CDR3 has 16 residues. CDR1 is MNHEY, CDR2 SMNVEV, per germline (reference sequence). The CDR3 is CASGREEREGLIWQYF. The CDR3 bases are TGTGCCAGCGGCCGGGAGGAGCGGGAGGGCTTAATCTGGCAGTACTTC.

This chain links TRBV5-1 with TRBJ2-2; D perhaps matches TRBD1 (6 bases). Between the trimmed V and J ends, which lost 4 bases and 4 bases, there was a span of 11 bases. CDR1 SGHRS and CDR2 YFSETQ come from the germline V gene. The CDR3 has 14 residues. The CDR3 bases are TGCGCCAGCAGCGGGGGCGCGGGCACCGGGGAGCTGTTTTTT. It specifies CASSGGAGTGELFF.

The chain couples TRBV30 to TRBJ1-3, with D unresolved. The CDR3 is 12 amino acids. The germline V gene encodes CDR1 GTSNPN and CDR2 SVGIG (reference sequence). V shed 3 bases and J shed 4 bases, with 7 bases lying between them. The CDR3 DNA follows: TGTGCCTGGAGCTATGGGGGAAACACCATATATTTT. Amino acids: CAWSYGGNTIYF.

This clone showed up just a few times. The genes are TRBV19 and TRBJ2-3, with 8 bases aligning to TRBD2. Trimming removed 6 bases from V and 0 bases from J; junction bases left unmatched: 2. The CDR3 is made up of 14 amino acids. Germline-derived CDR1 and CDR2 are LNHDA and SQIVND (reference sequence). CDR3 sequence (DNA): TGTGCCAGTAGGCCGGGGGGGAGCACAGATACGCAGTATTTT. It yields the protein CASRPGGSTDTQYF. The whole variable domain, remainder taken from reference TRBV19 and TRBJ2-3, is DGGITQSPKYLFRKEGQNVTLSCEQNLNHDAMYWYRQDPGQGLRLIYYSQIVNDFQKGDIAEGYSVSREKKESFPLTVTSAQKNPTAFYLCASRPGGSTDTQYFGPGTRLTVL.

V gene TRBV28 combines with J gene TRBJ2-5; D may match TRBD1 or TRBD2 (5 bases each). V lost 4 bases and J 2 bases, leaving 20 bases between the germline ends. The CDR3 is made up of 17 amino acids. Germline CDR1 MDHEN, CDR2 SYDVKM. CDR3 residues: CASSSNLGARGQETQYF. The CDR3 nucleotides are TGTGCCAGCAGTTCTAACCTCGGGGCTAGGGGACAAGAGACCCAGTACTTC.

The V and J genes are TRBV11-2 and TRBJ2-7; TRBD1 agrees at 7 bases. From germline, CDR1 is SGHAT and CDR2 FQNNGV. There are 16 residues in the CDR3. After removal of 5 bases from V and 0 bases from J, the junction contained 10 bases not matched to a gene. The CDR3 DNA is TGTGCCAGCAGCCCCCCGACAGGGCTTAGCTCCTACGAGCAGTACTTC. It specifies CASSPPTGLSSYEQYF.

This clone came up a few times. The J gene is TRBJ1-1, the V gene TRBV30, with D perhaps matching TRBD1 (5 bases). Germline V gene sequence: CDR1 GTSNPN, CDR2 SVGIG (reference sequence). V gave up 0 bases and J gave up 4 bases, with 9 bases separating them. This CDR3 comprises 13 residues. The CDR3 sequence is CAWSVRGGTEAFF. The CDR3 coding sequence is TGTGCCTGGAGTGTACGGGGGGGCACTGAAGCTTTCTTT. Together with reference TRBV30 and TRBJ1-1, the CDR3 gives the full variable domain: SQTIHQWPATLVQPVGSPLSLECTVEGTSNPNLYWYRQAAGRGLQLLFYSVGIGQISSEVPQNLSASRPQDRQFILSSKKLLLSDSGFYLCAWSVRGGTEAFFGQGTRLTVV.

The CDR3 loop is CASSLYTGTDTQYF. The DNA for the CDR3 is TGTGCCAGCTCCCTATATACAGGGACAGATACGCAGTATTTT. V and J are TRBV18 and TRBJ2-3; weak D call: TRBD1 (6 bases). Trimming shortened V by 6 bases and J by 3 bases, and 13 bases separated the two germline ends. Germline-derived CDR1 and CDR2 are KGHSH and LQKENI. The CDR3 covers 14 residues. Looking up the rest from reference TRBV18 and TRBJ2-3 gives the full variable domain: NAGVMQNPRHLVRRRGQEARLRCSPMKGHSHVYWYRQLPEEGLKFMVYLQKENIIDESGMPKERFSAEFPKEGPSILRIQQVVRGDSAAYFCASSLYTGTDTQYFGPGTRLTVL.

The rearrangement joins TRBV9 to TRBJ2-3, with 7 bases aligning to TRBD1. After removal of 2 bases from V and 4 bases from J, the junction contained 1 base not matched to a gene. The CDR3 length is 13 residues. Germline V CDR1 and CDR2: SGDLS, YYNGEE. The CDR3 sequence is CASSVTGADTQYF. In nucleotides, the CDR3 is TGTGCCAGCAGCGTTACAGGGGCAGATACGCAGTATTTT.

The CDR3 nucleotides are TGTGCCAGCAGCAGACAGGGGGCCGGGTATGGCTACACCTTC. Translated: CASSRQGAGYGYTF. The rearrangement joins TRBV2 to TRBJ1-2, with 10 bases fitting TRBD1. The V segment lost 6 bases and the J segment 5 bases; nucleotides outside the gene matches: 6. CDR1 and CDR2 from the germline V gene are SNHLY and FYNNEI. The CDR3 consists of 14 residues.

The chain joins TRBV19 to TRBJ2-3; D not certain. Germline values: CDR1 LNHDA, CDR2 SQIVND (reference sequence). CDR3 size: 13 residues. Trimming pared 4 bases from V and 2 bases from J, leaving 7 bases between. The CDR3 here is CASSKATTDTQYF. The CDR3 coding sequence is TGTGCCAGTAGTAAGGCTACCACAGATACGCAGTATTTT.

V usage is TRBV7-8 and J usage is TRBJ1-1; D is unresolved. The CDR3 is 18 residues long. The ends were cut back, 2 bases at V and 1 base at J, with 20 bases in the middle. Germline V gene sequence: CDR1 SGHVS, CDR2 FQNEAQ. In DNA form, the CDR3 reads TGTGCCAGCAGCTTAAGGTCCTCGGGTCCAGGAAAGAACACTGAAGCTTTCTTT. As protein: CASSLRSSGPGKNTEAFF. The variable domain in full, completed from reference TRBV7-8 and TRBJ1-1, reads GAGVSQSPRYKVAKRGQDVALRCDPISGHVSLFWYQQALGQGPEFLTYFQNEAQLDKSGLPSDRFFAERPEGSVSTLKIQRTQQEDSAVYLCASSLRSSGPGKNTEAFFGQGTRLTVV.

The gene calls are TRBV6-1 and TRBJ2-1, with 10 bases lining up with TRBD2. This CDR3 region has 12 residues. V trimming: 6 bases; J trimming: 9 bases; junction bases outside the gene matches: 2. CDR1 is MNHNS, CDR2 SASEGT, per germline. The CDR3 DNA follows: TGTGCCAGCAGAGGACTAGCGGCTGAGCAGTTCTTC. Its protein is CASRGLAAEQFF.

The chain is built from TRBV28 and TRBJ2-5; TRBD2 might be the D (6 bases). Trimming cost V 4 bases and J 5 bases, with 23 bases left between them. CDR3 length: 17 residues. Germline assignment: CDR1 MDHEN and CDR2 SYDVKM. The CDR3 DNA reads as TGTGCCAGCAGTTCTCTCCCTCGGGACTCCCCGGGGGAGACCCAGTACTTC. Its translation is CASSSLPRDSPGETQYF.

This rearrangement joins TRBV27 to TRBJ2-6; the match to TRBD1 covers 10 bases. The ends lost 5 bases at V and 4 bases at J; junction bases unmatched: 2. Germline V gene sequence: CDR1 MNHEY, CDR2 SMNVEV (reference sequence). The CDR3 is 15 residues long. The CDR3 nucleotides read TGTGCCAGCAGTGGGACAGGGGCCGGGGCCAACGTCCTGACTTTC. Encoded protein: CASSGTGAGANVLTF.